Shown below are 10 T cell receptor beta chains from a single sample sequenced in a study of beta chain features in type 1 diabetes. Study-level results: Among patients with Type 1 diabetes, TCRB CDR3s were moderately but significantly shorter in every one of the four CD4+ subsets.

These receptors have no known antigen. The entirety of the isolated RNA underwent reverse transcription, so expressed TCRB transcripts were sequenced. Sequencing was performed with immunoSEQ multiplex PCR; in TCRdb, only in-frame clones are kept and a portion is missing. The table records about 740,000 clones, 13% of them present only once. The source material was naive CD4+ T cells from blood. The receptors come from a man younger than 30 with type 1 diabetes.

This clone was observed a single time. The chain is built from TRBV28 and TRBJ2-5, with 15 positions matching TRBD2. Germline V gene sequence: CDR1 MDHEN, CDR2 SYDVKM. V lost 5 bases, J lost 7 bases, and 17 bases stayed unmatched. The CDR3 sequence is 19 residues long. The CDR3 spells CASSLATGTSGGPPVTQYF. DNA of the CDR3: TGTGCCAGCAGTCTAGCTACTGGGACTAGCGGGGGGCCGCCGGTGACCCAGTACTTC.

This clone was seen a handful of times. The chain combines TRBV11-3 with TRBJ2-3, with D possibly TRBD2 on 6 matching bases. This CDR3 spans 16 amino acids. Germline V gene sequence: CDR1 SGHNT, CDR2 YENEEA. V was clipped by 0 bases and J by 4 bases, with 14 bases between them. This chain's CDR3 is CASSLEDQRAADTQYF. CDR3 nucleotides: TGTGCCAGCAGCTTAGAGGACCAGCGGGCGGCAGATACGCAGTATTTT.

This chain connects TRBV7-2 to TRBJ1-1; tentative D call: TRBD1 (6 bases). Per germline, CDR1 SGHTA and CDR2 FQGNSA. Trimming took off 5 bases at V and 4 bases at J, with 17 bases between the two ends. The CDR3 is 15 amino acids. The CDR3 protein is CASSVHREAVTEAFF. For the CDR3, the DNA is TGTGCCAGCAGCGTGCACAGGGAGGCTGTCACTGAAGCTTTCTTT.

V and J are TRBV11-2 and TRBJ2-1, with D unresolved. The CDR3 totals 17 residues. V lost 1 base and J 0 bases, leaving 13 bases between the germline ends. Germline V gene data show CDR1 as SGHAT and CDR2 as FQNNGV. CDR3 residues: CASSLVFGGSSYNEQFF. The CDR3 DNA is TGTGCCAGCAGCTTAGTGTTCGGCGGAAGCTCCTACAATGAGCAGTTCTTC.

CDR3 DNA sequence: TGTGCCTGCAAAAAAAACTATGGCTACACCTTC. The encoded protein is CACKKNYGYTF. The chain recombines TRBV30 with TRBJ1-2; D not resolved. V shed 6 bases and J shed 2 bases, with 7 bases lying between them. Germline V gives CDR1 GTSNPN, CDR2 SVGIG (reference sequence). The CDR3 runs to 11 residues.

The V gene is TRBV6-5, the J gene TRBJ1-2, with 8 bases matching TRBD1. The germline V gene has CDR1 MNHEY and CDR2 SVGAGI. The CDR3 contains 16 residues. Trimming cost V 0 bases and J 2 bases; bases outside gene matches: 5. The CDR3 DNA reads TGTGCCAGCAGTTACTCGACAGGGGTTGAGAACTATGGCTACACCTTC. Translation: CASSYSTGVENYGYTF.

The sample holds a few counts of this clone. The chain couples TRBV20-1 to TRBJ1-1; D possibly corresponds to TRBD1 (6 bases). The CDR3 covers 11 residues. Per the germline V gene, CDR1 is DFQATT and CDR2 is SNEGSKA (reference sequence). This CDR3 reads CSQGMNTEAFF. The CDR3 DNA is TGCAGCCAGGGGATGAACACTGAAGCTTTCTTT.

The rearrangement joins TRBV7-9 to TRBJ1-6; D not certain. The ends were cut back, 5 bases at V and 8 bases at J, with 10 bases in the middle. This CDR3 is built from 13 residues. Germline-derived CDR1 and CDR2 are SEHNR and FQNEAQ (reference sequence). CDR3: CASSPWGDSPLHF. CDR3 DNA sequence: TGTGCCAGCAGCCCTTGGGGAGATTCACCCCTCCACTTT. Using reference TRBV7-9 and TRBJ1-6 for the parts outside the CDR3, the full variable domain is DTGVSQNPRHKITKRGQNVTFRCDPISEHNRLYWYRQTLGQGPEFLTYFQNEAQLEKSRLLSDRFSAERPKGSFSTLEIQRTEQGDSAMYLCASSPWGDSPLHFGNGTRLTVT.

The chain has TRBV2 and TRBJ1-1; D unresolved. V lost 3 bases and J lost 0, with 5 bases in between. This CDR3 spans 13 amino acids. The germline gives CDR1 SNHLY, CDR2 FYNNEI. The CDR3 DNA follows: TGTGCCAGCAGTGAGATTATGAACACTGAAGCTTTCTTT. This sequence encodes CASSEIMNTEAFF.

This clone was detected a few times. The chain combines TRBV4-1 with TRBJ1-4; D gene ambiguous. CDR1 and CDR2 (germline): MGHRA, YSYEKL. Between the trimmed V and J ends, which lost 1 base and 7 bases, there was a span of 7 bases. This CDR3 has 13 residues. CDR3 sequence: CASSQALGEKLFF. The CDR3 bases are TGCGCCAGCAGCCAAGCCCTAGGTGAAAAACTGTTTTTT.